These 12 T cell receptor beta chains share one sample of origin, sequenced in a study of cytomegalovirus exposure and HLA in healthy donors. Researchers ran the PCR with 60 Vbeta and 13 Jbeta primers. Sequencing was performed with immunoSEQ multiplex PCR; in TCRdb, only in-frame clones are kept and a portion is missing. The sample includes around 190,000 clones, almost 85% seen only once; the top ten take 2% to 2.5%. Sequencing was performed on PBMCs. Receptors originate from a woman aged 45 to 65 in good health and CMV-seronegative.

The chain couples TRBV30 to TRBJ2-2, with D possibly being TRBD2 (6 bases). This CDR3 is built from 15 residues. V was shortened by 2 bases and J by 4 bases, with 14 bases between the two germline ends. The germline CDR1 and CDR2 sequences are GTSNPN and SVGIG (reference sequence). CDR3 protein: CAWSRDSPSTGELFF. The CDR3 DNA reads as TGTGCCTGGAGTCGGGACTCGCCCAGCACCGGGGAGCTGTTTTTT.

The J gene is TRBJ1-4, the V gene TRBV19; 9 nucleotides match TRBD1. Per germline, CDR1 LNHDA and CDR2 SQIVND (reference sequence). CDR3 length: 16 residues. V gave up 3 bases and J gave up 3 bases; unmatched junction bases: 5. The CDR3 loop reads CASSMAGTGSNEKLFF. In nucleotides, the CDR3 is TGTGCCAGTAGTATGGCCGGGACAGGGTCTAATGAAAAACTGTTTTTT.

The genes are TRBV13 and TRBJ2-7, with 9 positions matching TRBD1. J gave up 3 bases and V 6 bases, and 6 bases lay outside the gene matches. The CDR3 has 14 amino acids. Germline assignment: CDR1 PRHDT and CDR2 FYEKMQ (reference sequence). CDR3: CASRRGQGHYEQYF. The CDR3 DNA reads TGTGCCAGCAGACGCGGACAGGGGCACTACGAGCAGTACTTC.

The chain is built from TRBV18 and TRBJ1-1, with 8 bases that match TRBD1. This CDR3 comprises 12 residues. Trimming removed 3 bases from V and 7 bases from J; junction bases left unmatched: 1. CDR1 is KGHSH and CDR2 is LQKENI in the germline V gene. CDR3: CASSPDRVEAFF. In DNA, the CDR3 is TGTGCCAGCTCACCGGACAGGGTTGAAGCTTTCTTT. The variable domain in full, completed from reference TRBV18 and TRBJ1-1, reads NAGVMQNPRHLVRRRGQEARLRCSPMKGHSHVYWYRQLPEEGLKFMVYLQKENIIDESGMPKERFSAEFPKEGPSILRIQQVVRGDSAAYFCASSPDRVEAFFGQGTRLTVV.

This clone was detected a few times. V and J are TRBV7-3 and TRBJ2-1; 7 bases agree with TRBD2. J gave up 9 bases and V 5 bases, and 7 bases lay outside the gene matches. This CDR3 has 13 residues. Per germline, CDR1 SGHTA and CDR2 FQGTGA. As DNA, the CDR3 is TGTGCCAGCAGCCAAGGGCGGGAGACTGAGCAGTTCTTC. Protein: CASSQGRETEQFF.

The chain carries TRBV27 and TRBJ2-1, with D unresolved. The CDR3 covers 16 residues. Germline V gene sequence: CDR1 MNHEY, CDR2 SMNVEV (reference sequence). V lost 6 bases, J lost 0 bases, and 15 bases lay in between. DNA for the CDR3: TGTGCCAGCAGGAGAGTGACTGTTAGCTCCTACAATGAGCAGTTCTTC. It yields the protein CASRRVTVSSYNEQFF.

The chain is built from TRBV2 and TRBJ1-5; D is uncertain. Germline CDR1 is SNHLY and CDR2 is FYNNEI. The V and J ends lost 7 bases and 3 bases respectively, with 16 bases between them. This CDR3 spans 15 amino acids. The CDR3 DNA sequence: TGTGCCAGCAATCAACGGAGGGAGCACAATCAGCCCCAGCATTTT. It codes for CASNQRREHNQPQHF.

The V and J genes are TRBV7-9 and TRBJ1-1; 7 bases fit TRBD1. This CDR3 comprises 12 residues. Germline V gene lookup returns CDR1 SEHNR and CDR2 FQNEAQ (reference sequence). V lost 5 bases to trimming and J lost 5 bases; unmatched junction nucleotides: 2. The CDR3 DNA reads as TGTGCCAGCAGCCACAGGGGAACTGAAGCTTTCTTT. Protein sequence: CASSHRGTEAFF.

The gene calls are TRBV5-4 and TRBJ1-2; 9 bases are shared with TRBD1. Trimming removed 4 bases from V and 8 bases from J; junction bases left unmatched: 3. This CDR3 has 12 residues. Germline V gene lookup returns CDR1 SGHNT and CDR2 YYREEE (reference sequence). CDR3 bases: TGTGCCAGCAGCCTGGACAGGGGCGGCTACACCTTC. Amino acids: CASSLDRGGYTF.

The rearrangement uses TRBV7-8 and TRBJ2-7, with 12 bases lining up with TRBD2. Germline V lookup: CDR1 SGHVS, CDR2 FQNEAQ. The CDR3 runs to 16 residues. Trimming took 3 bases from V and 3 from J; bases not matched to a gene: 6. CDR3 bases: TGTGCCAGCAGCTTGACCGCACTAGCGGGAGGCTACGAGCAGTACTTC. It codes for CASSLTALAGGYEQYF.

The rearrangement links TRBV28 to TRBJ1-2; possibly TRBD1 for D (5 bases). The CDR3 contains 15 residues. V lost 8 bases and J 7 bases, leaving 23 bases between the germline ends. The germline V gene encodes CDR1 MDHEN and CDR2 SYDVKM. The CDR3 nucleotides are TGTGCCAGCTCCTCCTCAACCGGGGGAGGGATTGGCTACACCTTC. This encodes CASSSSTGGGIGYTF.

The V call is TRBV7-2, the J call TRBJ1-1; D may be TRBD1 (6 bases). Germline loops: CDR1 SGHTA, CDR2 FQGNSA. The CDR3 contains 16 residues. The V end lost 5 bases, the J end lost 1 base, and 17 bases lay between the germline ends. Here the CDR3 DNA reads TGTGCCAGCAGCCCGAACAGGGTCCAGAGGAACACTGAAGCTTTCTTT. Protein: CASSPNRVQRNTEAFF.